A single T cell receptor (beta chain) is shown here with its context. The source of the sample is a study of blood T cell repertoires in COVID-19. Background on the study: Whether acute or convalescent, the COVID-19 samples came from the United States, Italy and Spain. T cells, B-cell-depleted T cells, or PBMCs supplied cDNA or gDNA.

Only in-frame clones appear in the TCRdb table, and some are missing; sequencing was by immunoSEQ multiplex PCR. The sample has around 260,000 clones, around 86% seen once. The clonotype was recovered from a woman under 40 with active or convalescent COVID-19. The sequencing sample was made of peripheral blood.

CDR3 nucleotides: TGCGCCGGCCCCTGGAATGAGCAGTTCTTC. As protein: CAGPWNEQFF. This chain links TRBV10-1 with TRBJ2-1; D unresolved. The CDR3 is 10 amino acids. V gave up 11 bases and J gave up 7 bases, with 9 bases separating them. Germline values: CDR1 WNHNN, CDR2 SYGVQD (reference sequence).